Sequencing of this T cell receptor (beta chain) was carried out in a study of T and B cells in COVID-19 patients. From blood, roughly 220-550 ng of genomic DNA served as TRB template. TRB rearrangements were amplified by multiplex PCR with BIOMED2 TRB-A/B primers. TCRdb analysed the multiplex PCR reads with MiXCR anew, one entry per CDR3 protein. The table shows fewer than 14,000 distinct CDR3 sequences, with under 35% occurring only once. This receptor was identified in a human donor with active COVID-19. Sample: blood.

The CDR3 region has the DNA TGTGCCAGCAGCTTTGATAGCAATCAGCCCCAGCATTTT. Translating it yields CASSFDSNQPQHF. The V and J genes are TRBV11-3 and TRBJ1-5; D not resolved. Trimming cost V 3 bases and J 0 bases, with 3 bases left between them. This CDR3 spans 13 amino acids. Germline assignment: CDR1 SGHNT and CDR2 YENEEA.